This TCR beta chain was captured in a study of shared clonotypes between healthy human individuals. Study summary: Donor ages ranged 18 to 49 years: a couple of women, a few men.

Study-level results: Having only a few donors restricted how much genetic and exposure-history diversity was captured.

CD45RO-negative CD8 cells positively selected for CCR7 made up the naive population, which excluded terminally differentiated effector memory CD45RA+ cells. Turning to this clone: Its antigen remains unidentified.

Replicate sorted-subset PCRs were loaded with 150 to 250 ng DNA, approximately 31,000 T cell genomes. Assay used: immunoSEQ multiplex PCR; TCRdb lists only in-frame clones, some missing. The data show about 2.2 million clones, approximately 94% seen once. The CDR3 spans 14 residues. V trimming: 7 bases; J trimming: 4 bases; junction bases outside the gene matches: 6. Germline CDR1 reads MDHEN; CDR2 reads SYDVKM. J is TRBJ2-5 and V is TRBV28; 10 nucleotides line up with TRBD1. The receptor's source is a man younger than 30 in good health. Some clones in this sample may be carry-over from other donors' samples. The sequencing sample was made of naive CD8+ T cells from PBMCs. Written as DNA, the CDR3 is TGTGCCAGCAACCGGGACAGGGGTCGAGAGACCCAGTACTTC. Encoded protein: CASNRDRGRETQYF.